These 8 T cell receptor beta chains share one sample of origin, sequenced in a study of T cell responses to AZD1222 COVID-19 vaccine. Only in-frame clones appear in the TCRdb table, and some are missing; sequencing was by immunoSEQ multiplex PCR. The sample includes about 130,000 clones, 94% of them seen just once. The sample in question was peripheral blood, obtained on day 0 of AZD1222 vaccination. Every receptor here comes from an adult in good health.

This clone was observed a single time. This rearrangement joins TRBV12-5 to TRBJ1-1; a weak D match, TRBD1 (5 bases). The V gene lost 2 bases and the J gene lost 4 bases, with 20 bases spanning the gap. The CDR3 spans 17 residues. The germline V gene encodes CDR1 LGHNT and CDR2 FRNRAP. CDR3 residues: CASGLSPGRIISTEAFF. The CDR3 DNA reads TGTGCTAGTGGTTTGTCTCCGGGACGGATTATAAGCACTGAAGCTTTCTTT.

In regard to this clone: One junction end does not reproduce the germline sequence, and a read error may be involved. The chain couples TRBV10-3 to TRBJ2-5; 9 nucleotides align to TRBD1. The CDR3 contains 13 residues. Germline V gene lookup returns CDR1 ENHRY and CDR2 SYGVKD. The CDR3 DNA is TGTGTCATCACCGGGACAGGGCAAGAGACCCAGTACTTC. Protein product: CVITGTGQETQYF.

This chain uses TRBV11-2 with TRBJ2-7; 12 bases agree with TRBD1. CDR1 and CDR2 (germline): SGHAT, FQNNGV. This CDR3 has 17 amino acids. Unmatched junction bases numbered 11, after V lost 1 base and J lost 7 bases. Here the CDR3 reads CASSLAVGDRGREEQYF. In DNA form, the CDR3 reads TGTGCCAGCAGCTTAGCCGTCGGGGACAGGGGGCGCGAGGAGCAGTACTTC.

This chain joins TRBV7-2 and TRBJ2-4; D may be TRBD2 (5 bases). Trimming left V 1 base short and J 0 bases short, with 7 bases between. The germline V gene has CDR1 SGHTA and CDR2 FQGNSA. The CDR3 consists of 15 residues. The DNA for the CDR3 is TGTGCCAGCAGCTTAGACGGGGTAGCCAAAAACATTCAGTACTTC. Amino acids: CASSLDGVAKNIQYF.

A single count supports this clone. This chain joins TRBV10-3 and TRBJ1-2, with D possibly being TRBD1 (5 bases). Germline V CDR1 and CDR2: ENHRY, SYGVKD. Between the trimmed V and J ends, which lost 3 bases and 2 bases, there was a span of 19 bases. There are 17 residues in the CDR3. Written as DNA, the CDR3 is TGTGCCATCAGTGACCGGGACGCAAAAAGGGGCAACTATGGCTACACCTTC. It yields the protein CAISDRDAKRGNYGYTF.

Worth noting for this clone: At one boundary the junction diverges from the germline segment, which might be a read error. The V gene is TRBV2, the J gene TRBJ2-6; D may be TRBD2 (5 bases). The CDR3 extends over 15 amino acids. Germline CDR1 reads SNHLY; CDR2 reads FYNNEI. CDR3 coding DNA: TGTGCAAGCACGTGGGAGTCCTCTGGGGCCAACGTCCTGACTTTC. Residues: CASTWESSGANVLTF. Complete variable domain (other parts from reference TRBV2 and TRBJ2-6): EPEVTQTPSHQVTQMGQEVILRCVPISNHLYFYWYRQILGQKVEFLVSFYNNEISEKSEIFDDQFSVERPDGSNFTLKIRSTKLEDSAMYFCASTWESSGANVLTFGAGSRLTVL.

The chain has TRBV14 and TRBJ2-7; the D gene is possibly TRBD2 (5 bases). This CDR3 spans 13 amino acids. V was shortened by 0 bases and J by 9 bases, with 12 bases between the two germline ends. Germline lookup yields CDR1 SGHDN and CDR2 FVKESK. CDR3 nucleotides: TGTGCCAGCAGCCAAGAGGAGGTTTCTGTGCAGTACTTC. Encoded protein: CASSQEEVSVQYF.

V usage is TRBV2 and J usage is TRBJ1-1; TRBD1 matches 7 bases. V dropped 2 bases and J dropped 4; count of bases not matched to a gene: 4. The CDR3 has 14 residues. CDR1 and CDR2 (germline): SNHLY, FYNNEI. CDR3 in amino acids: CASSEQGGGTEAFF. The CDR3 nucleotides read TGTGCCAGCAGTGAACAGGGGGGGGGCACTGAAGCTTTCTTT. Full variable domain (rest looked up from reference TRBV2 and TRBJ1-1): EPEVTQTPSHQVTQMGQEVILRCVPISNHLYFYWYRQILGQKVEFLVSFYNNEISEKSEIFDDQFSVERPDGSNFTLKIRSTKLEDSAMYFCASSEQGGGTEAFFGQGTRLTVV.